The rows below give T cell receptor beta chains drawn from one sample of a study of blood T cell repertoires in COVID-19. The protocol was immunoSEQ multiplex PCR, while the TCRdb copy is restricted to in-frame clones and leaves out a portion. The sample consists of roughly 150,000 clones, around four fifths of them appearing once. Sequencing input: PBMCs or T cells enriched from blood (not recorded which). These receptors were taken from a man aged 65-85 years who had been exposed to COVID-19. The CDR3 runs from the conserved cysteine through the conserved F or W.

cdr3_aa v_call
CASTPPGVNTGELFF TRBV19
CASSSDKANYGYTF TRBV5-4
CASSLIVGGGAGETQYF TRBV7-2
CASNARQGARRNYGYTF TRBV19
CASSQWDWGPNYGYTF TRBV4-1
CASSLIRDISIYEQYF TRBV7-9
CASRRLAGGPDTQYF TRBV6-5
CASSGTQNTEAFF TRBV18
CASSLPSGSYRETQYF TRBV11-2
CASSSPGLAGPYEQYF TRBV3-1/TRBV3-2
CASNPGGRDTQYF TRBV9
CASSLQGVGEKLFF TRBV5-1
CARSFTLGPRPRDTQYF TRBV5-3
CASSSAGGSSYEQYF TRBV28
CASSQDPGGRPYEQYF TRBV4-2
CAILRGQEKFSNYGYTF TRBV5-3
CASSPTGGHRYEQYF TRBV3-1/TRBV3-2
CASGKTSGGFNEQFF TRBV7-8
CSVVLGSGNTIYF TRBV29-1
CASSNTGVYEQYF TRBV19
CASSQDLGGYTF TRBV4-3
CASTRTSGRKETQYF TRBV5-4
CASSPSAYEQYF TRBV5-1
CASSPRTGGKSTF TRBV18
CSASPGQGSNTEAFF TRBV20-1
CASSLAPAGTTGINEQFF TRBV7-2
CASSGQLPAYTF TRBV12-3/TRBV12-4
CASSVTRQAGEQYF TRBV14
CASSREGQALEVF TRBV3-1/TRBV3-2
CASSIQLAGLAGASSYNEQFF TRBV19
CASHRDRPVKNTEAFF TRBV2
CASSSRAGNYEQYF TRBV5-4
CATSDRTSGRAGGEQFF TRBV24-1
CSVGTSGFYEQYF TRBV29-1
CASSYARGDNEQFF TRBV6-5
CASSPNRDRPEKLFF TRBV6-6
CASRPSGGPEAFF TRBV6-5
CASSLPPHEQYF TRBV6-6
CASSGRQGAAGNTIYF TRBV6-1